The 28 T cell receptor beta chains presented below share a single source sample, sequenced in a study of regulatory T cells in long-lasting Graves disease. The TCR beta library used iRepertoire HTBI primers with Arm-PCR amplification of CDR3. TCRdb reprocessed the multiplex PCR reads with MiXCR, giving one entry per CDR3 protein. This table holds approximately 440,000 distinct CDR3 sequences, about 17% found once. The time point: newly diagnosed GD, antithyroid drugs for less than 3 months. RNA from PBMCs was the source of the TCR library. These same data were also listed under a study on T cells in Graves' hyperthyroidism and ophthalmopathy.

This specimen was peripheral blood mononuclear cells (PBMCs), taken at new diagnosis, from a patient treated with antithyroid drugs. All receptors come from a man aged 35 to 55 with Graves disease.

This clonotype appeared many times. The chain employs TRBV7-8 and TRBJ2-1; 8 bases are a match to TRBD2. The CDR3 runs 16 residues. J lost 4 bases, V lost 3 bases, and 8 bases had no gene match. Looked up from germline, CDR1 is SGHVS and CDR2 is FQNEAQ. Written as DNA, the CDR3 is TGTGCCAGCAGCTTCGGCGGGAGGACGGGGTACAATGAGCAGTTCTTC. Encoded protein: CASSFGGRTGYNEQFF.

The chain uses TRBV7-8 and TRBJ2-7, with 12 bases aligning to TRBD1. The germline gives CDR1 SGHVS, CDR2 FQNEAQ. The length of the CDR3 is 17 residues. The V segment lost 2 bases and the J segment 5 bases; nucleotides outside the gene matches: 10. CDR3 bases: TGTGCCAGCAGCTTATCAGGAGGGACAGGGGGCAAAAACGAGCAGTACTTC. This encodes CASSLSGGTGGKNEQYF.

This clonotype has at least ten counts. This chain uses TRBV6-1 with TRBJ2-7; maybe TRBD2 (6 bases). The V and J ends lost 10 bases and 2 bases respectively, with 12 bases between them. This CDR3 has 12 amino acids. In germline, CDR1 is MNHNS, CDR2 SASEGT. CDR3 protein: CATGRGPYEQYF. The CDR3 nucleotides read TGTGCCACCGGGCGGGGTCCCTACGAGCAGTACTTC.

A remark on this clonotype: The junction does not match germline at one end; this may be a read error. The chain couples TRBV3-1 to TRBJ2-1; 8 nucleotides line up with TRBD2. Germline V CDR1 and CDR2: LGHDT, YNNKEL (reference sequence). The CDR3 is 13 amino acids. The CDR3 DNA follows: TGTACCAGCAGTCTCAGACTAGCGAATGAGCAGTTCTTC. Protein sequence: CTSSLRLANEQFF.

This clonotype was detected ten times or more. This chain's CDR3 is CASSTRGQGYEQYF. The CDR3 bases are TGTGCCAGCAGCACCCGGGGACAGGGGTATGAGCAGTACTTC. The chain joins TRBV11-3 to TRBJ2-7; the match to TRBD1 covers 10 bases. V was pared by 5 bases and J by 7 bases, with 8 bases of the junction left unmatched. Germline V lookup: CDR1 SGHNT, CDR2 YENEEA. The CDR3 consists of 14 residues.

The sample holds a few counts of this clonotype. This CDR3 reads CASRSRYHTGELFF. Here the CDR3 DNA reads TGTGCCAGCCGGAGTCGTTATCACACCGGGGAGCTGTTTTTT. The chain uses TRBV11-2 and TRBJ2-2; D unclear. The ends were cut back, 8 bases at V and 3 bases at J, with 13 bases in the middle. The CDR3 loop spans 14 amino acids. Germline assignment: CDR1 SGHAT and CDR2 FQNNGV.

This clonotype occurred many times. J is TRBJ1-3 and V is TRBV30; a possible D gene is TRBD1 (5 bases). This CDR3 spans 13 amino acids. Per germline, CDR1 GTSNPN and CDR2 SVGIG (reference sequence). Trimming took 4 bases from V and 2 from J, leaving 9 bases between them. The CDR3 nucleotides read TGTGCCTGGAACGGGGGGGCTGGAAACACCATATATTTT. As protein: CAWNGGAGNTIYF.

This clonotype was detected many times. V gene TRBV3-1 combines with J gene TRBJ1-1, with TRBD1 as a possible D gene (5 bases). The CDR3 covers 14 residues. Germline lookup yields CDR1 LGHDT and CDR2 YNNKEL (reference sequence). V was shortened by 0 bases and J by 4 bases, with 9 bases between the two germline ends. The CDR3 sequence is CASSQDGGTTEAFF. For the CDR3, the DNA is TGTGCCAGCAGCCAAGACGGGGGTACCACTGAAGCTTTCTTT.

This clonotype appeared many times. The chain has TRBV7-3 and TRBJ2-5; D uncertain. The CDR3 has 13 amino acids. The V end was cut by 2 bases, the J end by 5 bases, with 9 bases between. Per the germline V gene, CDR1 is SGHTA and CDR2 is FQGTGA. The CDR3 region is CASSLSPAETQYF. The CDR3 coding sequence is TGTGCCAGCAGCTTATCCCCGGCCGAGACCCAGTACTTC.

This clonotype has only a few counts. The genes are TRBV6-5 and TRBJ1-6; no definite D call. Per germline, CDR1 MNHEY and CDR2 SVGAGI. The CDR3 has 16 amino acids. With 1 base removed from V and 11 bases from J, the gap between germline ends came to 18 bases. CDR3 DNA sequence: TGTGCCAGCAGTTACTTCTCCAGTTCTAACCACACACCCCTCCACTTT. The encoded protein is CASSYFSSSNHTPLHF.

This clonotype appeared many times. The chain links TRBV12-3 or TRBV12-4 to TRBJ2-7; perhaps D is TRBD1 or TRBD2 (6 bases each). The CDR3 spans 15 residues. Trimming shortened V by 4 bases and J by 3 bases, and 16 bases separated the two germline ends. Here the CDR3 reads CASSSSTGAIYEQYF. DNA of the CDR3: TGTGCCAGCAGTTCTTCTACGGGGGCGATCTACGAGCAGTACTTC.

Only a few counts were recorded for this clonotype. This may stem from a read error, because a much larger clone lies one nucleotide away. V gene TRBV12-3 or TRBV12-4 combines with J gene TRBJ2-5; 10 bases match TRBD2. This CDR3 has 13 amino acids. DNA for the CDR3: TGTGCCGGCAGTTTGTCTAGCGGGAGTACCCAGTACTTC. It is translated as CAGSLSSGSTQYF.

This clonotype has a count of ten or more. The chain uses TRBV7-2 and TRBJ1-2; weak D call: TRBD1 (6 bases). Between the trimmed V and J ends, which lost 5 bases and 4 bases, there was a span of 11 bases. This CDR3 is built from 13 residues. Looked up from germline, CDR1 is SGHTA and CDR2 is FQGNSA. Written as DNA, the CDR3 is TGTGCCAGCAGCCCCCTGGGGGCCTATGGCTACACCTTC. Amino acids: CASSPLGAYGYTF.

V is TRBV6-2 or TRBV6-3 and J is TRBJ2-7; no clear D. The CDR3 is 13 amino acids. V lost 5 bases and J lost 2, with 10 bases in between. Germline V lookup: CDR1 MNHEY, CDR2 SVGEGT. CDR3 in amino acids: CASSARDTYEQYF. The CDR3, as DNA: TGTGCCAGCAGTGCCCGCGACACCTACGAGCAGTACTTC.

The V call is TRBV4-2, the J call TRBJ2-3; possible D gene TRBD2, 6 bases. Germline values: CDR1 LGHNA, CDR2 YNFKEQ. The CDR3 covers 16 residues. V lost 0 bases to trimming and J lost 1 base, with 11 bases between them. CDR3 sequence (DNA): TGTGCCAGCAGCCAAGATCCCGGGAGCGGCACAGATACGCAGTATTTT. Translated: CASSQDPGSGTDTQYF.

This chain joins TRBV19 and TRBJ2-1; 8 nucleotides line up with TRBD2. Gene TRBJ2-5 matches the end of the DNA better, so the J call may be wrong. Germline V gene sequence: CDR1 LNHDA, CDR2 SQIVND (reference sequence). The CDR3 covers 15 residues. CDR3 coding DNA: TGTGCCAGTAGTATCACGGCGACTAGCGAGGAGACCCAGTACTTC. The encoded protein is CASSITATSEETQYF.

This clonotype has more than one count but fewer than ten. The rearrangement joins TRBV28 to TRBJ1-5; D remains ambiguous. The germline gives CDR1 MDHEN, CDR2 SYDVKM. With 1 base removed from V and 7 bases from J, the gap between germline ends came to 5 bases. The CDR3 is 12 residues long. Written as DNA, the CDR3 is TGTGCCAGCAGTTTATTACACCAGCCCCAGCATTTT. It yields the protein CASSLLHQPQHF.

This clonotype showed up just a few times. CDR3 loop: CASSQGTDFSLLGYTF. In DNA form, the CDR3 reads TGTGCCAGCAGCCAAGGAACGGATTTTTCCCTTCTGGGCTACACCTTC. The chain links TRBV4-2 to TRBJ1-2; D not certain. Trimming took off 1 base at V and 8 bases at J, with 20 bases between the two ends. Germline-derived CDR1 and CDR2 are LGHNA and YNFKEQ. This CDR3 spans 16 amino acids.

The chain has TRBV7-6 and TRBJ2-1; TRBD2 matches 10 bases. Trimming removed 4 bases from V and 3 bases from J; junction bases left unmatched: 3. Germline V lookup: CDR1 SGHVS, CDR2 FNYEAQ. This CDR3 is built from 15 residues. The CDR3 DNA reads TGTGCCAGCAGCTACGGGACTAGCGACTACAATGAGCAGTTCTTC. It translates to CASSYGTSDYNEQFF.

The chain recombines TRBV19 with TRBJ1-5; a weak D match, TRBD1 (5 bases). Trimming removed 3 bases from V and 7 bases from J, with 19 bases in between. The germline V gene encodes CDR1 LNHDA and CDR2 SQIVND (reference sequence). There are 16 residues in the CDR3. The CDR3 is CASSIQPGRDWQPQHF. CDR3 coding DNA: TGTGCCAGTAGTATCCAGCCAGGGAGAGATTGGCAGCCCCAGCATTTT.

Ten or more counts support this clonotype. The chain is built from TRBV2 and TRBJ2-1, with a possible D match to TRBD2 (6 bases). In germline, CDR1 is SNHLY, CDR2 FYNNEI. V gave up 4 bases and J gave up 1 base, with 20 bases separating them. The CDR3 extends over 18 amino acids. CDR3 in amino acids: CASSGPLGLGGSYNEQFF. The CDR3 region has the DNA TGTGCCAGCAGTGGACCGCTCGGCCTAGGAGGGTCCTACAATGAGCAGTTCTTC.

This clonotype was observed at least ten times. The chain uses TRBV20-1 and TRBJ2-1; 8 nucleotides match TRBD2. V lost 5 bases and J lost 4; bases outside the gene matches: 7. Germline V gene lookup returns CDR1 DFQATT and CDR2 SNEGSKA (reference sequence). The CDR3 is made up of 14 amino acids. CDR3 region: CSAFSGTSYNEQFF. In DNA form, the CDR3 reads TGCAGTGCTTTTTCCGGGACTAGTTACAATGAGCAGTTCTTC.

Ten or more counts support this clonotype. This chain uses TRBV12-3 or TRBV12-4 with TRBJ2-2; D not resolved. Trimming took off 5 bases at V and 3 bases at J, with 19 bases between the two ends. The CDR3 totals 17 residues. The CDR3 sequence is CASSPGPGGLYTGELFF. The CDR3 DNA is TGTGCCAGCAGTCCGGGCCCGGGTGGGCTATACACCGGGGAGCTGTTTTTT.

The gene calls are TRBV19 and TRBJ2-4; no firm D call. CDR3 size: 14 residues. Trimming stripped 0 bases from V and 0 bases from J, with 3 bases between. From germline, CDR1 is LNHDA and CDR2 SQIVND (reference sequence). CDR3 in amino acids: CASSIDAAKNIQYF. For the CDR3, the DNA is TGTGCCAGTAGTATAGACGCAGCCAAAAACATTCAGTACTTC.

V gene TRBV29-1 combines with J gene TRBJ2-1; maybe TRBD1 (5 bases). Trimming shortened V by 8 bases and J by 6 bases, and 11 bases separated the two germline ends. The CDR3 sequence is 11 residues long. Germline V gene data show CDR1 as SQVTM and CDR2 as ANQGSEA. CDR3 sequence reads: CSFRALNEQFF. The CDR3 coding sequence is TGCAGCTTCAGGGCCCTCAATGAGCAGTTCTTC.

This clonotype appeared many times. CDR3 sequence reads: CASSNSSGSSYEQYF. DNA for the CDR3: TGTGCCAGCAGCAATTCTAGCGGGAGCTCCTACGAGCAGTACTTC. The chain joins TRBV7-9 to TRBJ2-7; 10 bases align to TRBD2. The ends lost 5 bases at V and 0 bases at J; junction bases unmatched: 4. Germline values: CDR1 SEHNR, CDR2 FQNEAQ (reference sequence). The CDR3 is 15 residues long.

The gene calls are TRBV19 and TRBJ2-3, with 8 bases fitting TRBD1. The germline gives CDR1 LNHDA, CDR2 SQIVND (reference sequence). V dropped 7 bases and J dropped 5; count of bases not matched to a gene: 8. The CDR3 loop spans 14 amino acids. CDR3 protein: CASKRTGLEDTQYF. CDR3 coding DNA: TGTGCCAGTAAGAGGACAGGGTTGGAAGATACGCAGTATTTT.

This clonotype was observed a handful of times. CDR3 coding DNA: TGTGCCAGTAGTACCCCCCTTCAGCAGAGCTCCTACAATGAGCAGTTCTTC. Protein sequence: CASSTPLQQSSYNEQFF. V usage is TRBV19 and J usage is TRBJ2-1; D gene ambiguous. Germline V CDR1 and CDR2: LNHDA, SQIVND (reference sequence). This CDR3 has 17 residues. The V and J ends lost 4 bases and 0 bases respectively, with 16 bases between them.